This T cell receptor beta chain originates from a study of identical twins. TCRdb reprocessed the 5' RACE reads with MiXCR, giving one entry per CDR3 protein. The sample has approximately 490,000 distinct CDR3 sequences, approximately 20% seen once; the top ten hold around 0.5%. CDR3 length equals 15 residues. V was pared by 1 base and J by 5 bases, with 15 bases between. From germline, CDR1 is SGHKS and CDR2 YYEKEE (reference sequence). The donor group consisted entirely of healthy Caucasians. These sequences were also reported in another study, on yellow fever vaccine responses in identical twins.

The TCR sequence derives from a woman under 30 in good health. The sequencing sample was made of CD4+ T cells sorted from blood. This chain connects TRBV5-5 to TRBJ1-1; a possible D gene is TRBD1 (6 bases). CDR3: CASSLITGRNTEAFF. The CDR3 nucleotides are TGTGCCAGCAGCTTGATCACAGGGAGAAATACTGAAGCTTTCTTT.